The source of this T cell receptor (beta chain) is a study of blood T cell repertoires in COVID-19. Generated by immunoSEQ multiplex PCR, the TCRdb table keeps only in-frame clones and is missing some. Here the sample spans around 370,000 clones, over 80% being singletons. V was clipped by 1 base and J by 0 bases; unmatched bases: 4. Germline V gives CDR1 SGHRS, CDR2 YFSETQ. The CDR3 runs 16 residues. The chain couples TRBV5-1 to TRBJ1-3; 7 bases map to TRBD1. The TCR originated in a woman in her fifties or sixties with COVID-19, enrolled during active disease. The material sequenced was peripheral blood. The CDR3 sequence: CASSLTTGSSGNTIYF. The DNA of the CDR3 is TGCGCCAGCAGCTTGACGACAGGGTCCTCTGGAAACACCATATATTTT.